Presented here are 32 T cell receptor beta chains from one specimen sequenced in a study of sequential checkpoint blockade in melanoma. The sample's treatment: randomized to nivolumab then ipilimumab (arm A) or the reverse (arm B). Clones were sequenced by immunoSEQ multiplex PCR, and TCRdb holds only the in-frame ones, with some missing. Of more than 25,000 clones detected, around nine tenths appear once; the ten largest clones hold roughly 15%. The material was CD8+ T cells sorted from blood (inferred from file names), obtained from a patient given nivolumab and ipilimumab in sequence. All receptors come from a human donor with melanoma.

Only a few counts were recorded for this clone. A junction end diverges from the germline sequence, so it may reflect a read error. The chain has TRBV7-7 and TRBJ2-3; TRBD1 is a possible D gene (6 bases). CDR1 is SSHAT and CDR2 is FNYEAQ in the germline V gene (reference sequence). This CDR3 contains 15 residues. CDR3 coding DNA: TGTGCTAGCAGCTTAACCAGGGGTCGCACAGATACGCAGTATTTT. Amino acids: CASSLTRGRTDTQYF.

This rearrangement joins TRBV29-1 to TRBJ2-7; the match to TRBD1 covers 9 bases. Looked up from germline, CDR1 is SQVTM and CDR2 is ANQGSEA. This CDR3 has 13 amino acids. Trimming removed 7 bases from V and 1 base from J; junction bases left unmatched: 5. DNA for the CDR3: TGCAGCGCACGGACAGGGGCGTCCTACGAGCAGTACTTC. Protein sequence: CSARTGASYEQYF.

This rearrangement joins TRBV7-3 to TRBJ2-1, with TRBD2 as a possible D gene (5 bases). The V and J ends lost 4 bases and 1 base respectively, with 8 bases between them. Germline V lookup: CDR1 SGHTA, CDR2 FQGTGA. The CDR3 is 14 amino acids. CDR3 loop: CASSSGDSYNEQFF. The CDR3 nucleotides are TGTGCCAGCAGCTCCGGGGATTCCTACAATGAGCAGTTCTTC. Full variable domain (rest looked up from reference TRBV7-3 and TRBJ2-1): GAGVSQTPSNKVTEKGKYVELRCDPISGHTALYWYRQSLGQGPEFLIYFQGTGAADDSGLPNDRFFAVRPEGSVSTLKIQRTERGDSAVYLCASSSGDSYNEQFFGPGTRLTVL.

The rearrangement links TRBV6-5 to TRBJ2-1; the D is unclear. This CDR3 has 15 amino acids. Trimming stripped 5 bases from V and 0 bases from J, with 11 bases between. Germline V gene data show CDR1 as MNHEY and CDR2 as SVGAGI. The CDR3 sequence is CASSPAGSSYNEQFF. The DNA for the CDR3 is TGTGCCAGCAGTCCTGCAGGTAGCTCCTACAATGAGCAGTTCTTC.

This chain connects TRBV4-2 to TRBJ2-3, with D maybe TRBD2 (5 bases). The V end lost 0 bases, the J end lost 1 base, and 14 bases lay between the germline ends. Germline V lookup: CDR1 LGHNA, CDR2 YNFKEQ. This CDR3 region has 17 residues. The CDR3 reads CASSQEDSTSGTDTQYF. The CDR3 DNA is TGTGCCAGCAGCCAAGAGGACTCCACGTCGGGCACAGATACGCAGTATTTT.

This clone occurred once. This sequence joins TRBV27 and TRBJ2-3, with D possibly TRBD2 on 6 matching bases. This CDR3 is built from 20 residues. CDR1 and CDR2 from the germline V gene are MNHEY and SMNVEV (reference sequence). Between the trimmed V and J ends, which lost 2 bases and 4 bases, there was a span of 28 bases. CDR3 nucleotide sequence: TGTGCCAGCAGTTTAACGACGCTAGCTGGGGGACTCGTGGGGGCAGATACGCAGTATTTT. It yields the protein CASSLTTLAGGLVGADTQYF.

The chain recombines TRBV15 with TRBJ2-7, with TRBD2 as a possible D gene (7 bases). The CDR3 is 17 residues long. Germline V gene lookup returns CDR1 LNHNV and CDR2 YYDKDF (reference sequence). Trimming pared 0 bases from V and 3 bases from J, leaving 18 bases between. CDR3 nucleotides: TGTGCCACCAGCAGAGATCGGTTAGGGGGGGGTGGCTACGAGCAGTACTTC. The encoded protein is CATSRDRLGGGGYEQYF.

The chain joins TRBV19 to TRBJ1-1, with TRBD1 matching 7 bases. The V and J ends lost 7 bases and 2 bases, in that order; junction bases with no gene match: 13. Germline V gene data show CDR1 as LNHDA and CDR2 as SQIVND (reference sequence). The CDR3 runs 16 residues. The CDR3 sequence is CASISEKRDSNTEAFF. The DNA of the CDR3 is TGTGCCAGTATTTCGGAGAAACGGGACAGTAACACTGAAGCTTTCTTT. The full variable domain, in which reference TRBV19 and TRBJ1-1 provide the parts outside the CDR3, is DGGITQSPKYLFRKEGQNVTLSCEQNLNHDAMYWYRQDPGQGLRLIYYSQIVNDFQKGDIAEGYSVSREKKESFPLTVTSAQKNPTAFYLCASISEKRDSNTEAFFGQGTRLTVV.

This chain connects TRBV5-1 to TRBJ1-2; D is unclear. The germline gives CDR1 SGHRS, CDR2 YFSETQ. The CDR3 has 14 amino acids. V shed 1 base and J shed 6 bases, with 13 bases lying between them. The CDR3 loop reads CASSLTSGPNGYTF. CDR3 nucleotides: TGCGCCAGCAGCTTGACATCTGGCCCCAATGGCTACACCTTC.

The gene calls are TRBV28 and TRBJ1-1, with D perhaps matching TRBD1 (6 bases). Germline values: CDR1 MDHEN, CDR2 SYDVKM. The CDR3 length is 14 residues. The V end was cut by 2 bases, the J end by 3 bases, with 10 bases between. The CDR3 coding sequence is TGTGCCAGCAGTTTAAGGGGGGGGTACACTGAAGCTTTCTTT. Protein product: CASSLRGGYTEAFF.

A remark on this clone: The sample carries other DNA sequences with the same CDR3. The chain recombines TRBV13 with TRBJ2-1; TRBD1 might be the D (6 bases). Between the trimmed V and J ends, which lost 0 bases and 8 bases, there was a span of 11 bases. The CDR3 runs 14 residues. Germline assignment: CDR1 PRHDT and CDR2 FYEKMQ (reference sequence). The CDR3 DNA sequence: TGTGCCAGCAGCTTAGGTAGGGGGTTCCATGAGCAGTTCTTC. It codes for CASSLGRGFHEQFF. Filled out from reference TRBV13 and TRBJ2-1, the complete variable domain reads AAGVIQSPRHLIKEKRETATLKCYPIPRHDTVYWYQQGPGQDPQFLISFYEKMQSDKGSIPDRFSAQQFSDYHSELNMSSLELGDSALYFCASSLGRGFHEQFFGPGTRLTVL.

V usage is TRBV7-2 and J usage is TRBJ2-3; 9 nucleotides match TRBD1. V was pared by 3 bases and J by 5 bases, with 6 bases of the junction left unmatched. CDR3 size: 15 residues. Germline assignment: CDR1 SGHTA and CDR2 FQGNSA. CDR3 sequence reads: CASSFTGGTGDTQYF. The DNA of the CDR3 is TGTGCCAGCAGCTTCACAGGGGGCACGGGAGATACGCAGTATTTT.

The chain recombines TRBV19 with TRBJ1-1, with 9 bases identical to TRBD1. Germline V gives CDR1 LNHDA, CDR2 SQIVND (reference sequence). J gave up 0 bases and V 3 bases, and 5 bases lay outside the gene matches. The CDR3 runs to 16 residues. The CDR3: CASSMWTGEVNTEAFF. The DNA of the CDR3 is TGTGCCAGTAGTATGTGGACAGGGGAGGTGAACACTGAAGCTTTCTTT.

The J gene is TRBJ1-5, the V gene TRBV4-3, with 10 bases matching TRBD1. CDR1 is LGHNA, CDR2 YSLEER, per germline. With 0 bases clipped from V and 5 bases from J, the junction kept 4 bases outside the gene matches. There are 16 residues in the CDR3. The CDR3: CASSQDRDRGYQPQHF. CDR3 DNA sequence: TGCGCCAGCAGCCAAGACCGGGACAGGGGATATCAGCCCCAGCATTTT.

This rearrangement joins TRBV9 to TRBJ2-4; D is unresolved. The V gene's germline CDR1 is SGDLS and CDR2 YYNGEE. V gave up 0 bases and J gave up 0 bases, with 10 bases separating them. The CDR3 spans 16 residues. CDR3 nucleotide sequence: TGTGCCAGCAGCGTAGGCAGCGAAATAGCCAAAAACATTCAGTACTTC. Amino acid sequence: CASSVGSEIAKNIQYF.

This chain joins TRBV11-2 and TRBJ1-1, with TRBD1 identical over 8 bases. J was trimmed by 1 base and V by 2 bases; bases with no gene match: 12. CDR1 is SGHAT and CDR2 is FQNNGV in the germline V gene. The CDR3 runs 18 residues. The CDR3 DNA reads TGTGCCAGCAGCTTATACCCGAAATCCGGGACAGGGAACACTGAAGCTTTCTTT. Its translation: CASSLYPKSGTGNTEAFF.

This clone came up once. This chain links TRBV7-3 with TRBJ2-3; possibly TRBD2 for D (6 bases). CDR1 and CDR2 (germline): SGHTA, FQGTGA. This CDR3 comprises 15 residues. V was clipped by 2 bases and J by 0 bases, with 9 bases between them. CDR3 loop: CASSLLGGSTDTQYF. CDR3 coding DNA: TGTGCCAGCAGCTTATTGGGGGGAAGCACAGATACGCAGTATTTT.

The chain combines TRBV19 with TRBJ2-1; tentatively, D is TRBD2 (6 bases). The V end was cut by 2 bases, the J end by 1 base, with 12 bases between. CDR1 is LNHDA, CDR2 SQIVND, per germline (reference sequence). The CDR3 is 16 amino acids. The CDR3 bases are TGTGCCAGTAGTATATACGGGGACTTGTCCTACAATGAGCAGTTCTTC. Protein product: CASSIYGDLSYNEQFF.

The chain combines TRBV23-1 with TRBJ2-7, with D unclear. TRBV23-1 is sorted into the ORF group, with uncertain function. The CDR3 spans 16 residues. The V end was cut by 2 bases, the J end by 2 bases, with 16 bases between. The CDR3 spells CASSQPLGPVPYEQYV. The DNA for the CDR3 is TGCGCCAGCAGTCAACCCCTAGGCCCAGTCCCCTACGAGCAGTACGTC.

The chain combines TRBV5-4 with TRBJ2-1, with 7 bases identical to TRBD2. There are 15 residues in the CDR3. V was clipped by 2 bases and J by 9 bases; unmatched bases: 11. Germline values: CDR1 SGHNT, CDR2 YYREEE (reference sequence). CDR3 nucleotide sequence: TGTGCCAGCAGCTTTGCGGGAGCCCCCCCCGGTGAGCAGTTCTTC. Protein: CASSFAGAPPGEQFF.

The chain employs TRBV28 and TRBJ1-1; D remains ambiguous. Per the germline V gene, CDR1 is MDHEN and CDR2 is SYDVKM. V was clipped by 4 bases and J by 7 bases, with 7 bases between them. The CDR3 consists of 11 residues. The CDR3, as DNA: TGTGCCAGCAGTTGGGCAGGTGAAGCTTTCTTT. It yields the protein CASSWAGEAFF. Variable domain in full (rest from reference TRBV28 and TRBJ1-1): DVKVTQSSRYLVKRTGEKVFLECVQDMDHENMFWYRQDPGLGLRLIYFSYDVKMKEKGDIPEGYSVSREKKERFSLILESASTNQTSMYLCASSWAGEAFFGQGTRLTVV.

The chain has TRBV7-8 and TRBJ1-6, with TRBD1 matching over 10 bases. CDR1 is SGHVS, CDR2 FQNEAQ, per germline. The CDR3 extends over 13 amino acids. The J segment lost 8 bases and the V segment lost 9 bases, leaving 4 bases of the junction unmatched. The CDR3, as DNA: TGTGCCAGTAGGACAGGGGGTTATTCACCCCTCCACTTT. It specifies CASRTGGYSPLHF.

The V call is TRBV6-6, the J call TRBJ1-1, with D possibly TRBD1 on 6 matching bases. Per germline, CDR1 MNHNY and CDR2 SVGAGI (reference sequence). V was shortened by 2 bases and J by 6 bases, with 13 bases between the two germline ends. This CDR3 comprises 14 residues. In DNA, the CDR3 is TGTGCCAGCAGTTACGGGCAGGGGAAAGCTGAAGCTTTCTTT. It translates to CASSYGQGKAEAFF.

The chain combines TRBV27 with TRBJ2-3; 8 nucleotides match TRBD1. J gave up 4 bases and V 6 bases, and 9 bases lay outside the gene matches. Germline assignment: CDR1 MNHEY and CDR2 SMNVEV (reference sequence). The CDR3 has 15 amino acids. The chain's CDR3 is CASSVQGESADTQYF. As DNA, the CDR3 is TGTGCCAGCAGCGTACAGGGGGAGAGTGCAGATACGCAGTATTTT.

Only one count was recorded for this clone. The chain couples TRBV7-8 to TRBJ2-7; the match to TRBD1 covers 7 bases. This CDR3 is built from 16 residues. The germline V gene encodes CDR1 SGHVS and CDR2 FQNEAQ. J gave up 4 bases and V 5 bases, and 14 bases lay outside the gene matches. For the CDR3, the DNA is TGTGCCAGCAGCCTCCTAATGACAGGGACCCTTTACGAGCAGTACGTC. Protein sequence: CASSLLMTGTLYEQYV.

The gene calls are TRBV7-9 and TRBJ2-7; D perhaps matches TRBD2 (5 bases). This CDR3 contains 16 residues. The ends were cut back, 1 base at V and 6 bases at J, with 19 bases in the middle. CDR1 is SEHNR, CDR2 FQNEAQ, per germline (reference sequence). This CDR3 is CASSLGFGISVAEQYF. CDR3 DNA: TGTGCCAGCAGCTTAGGTTTTGGGATTAGCGTTGCCGAGCAGTACTTC. The whole variable domain, filled in from reference TRBV7-9 and TRBJ2-7, reads DTGVSQNPRHKITKRGQNVTFRCDPISEHNRLYWYRQTLGQGPEFLTYFQNEAQLEKSRLLSDRFSAERPKGSFSTLEIQRTEQGDSAMYLCASSLGFGISVAEQYFGPGTRLTVT.

The chain carries TRBV9 and TRBJ1-1; D gene uncertain. Germline V gene data show CDR1 as SGDLS and CDR2 as YYNGEE. Trimming cost V 0 bases and J 8 bases, with 11 bases left between them. CDR3 length: 13 amino acids. This chain's CDR3 is CASSVVSRAEAFF. The CDR3 coding sequence is TGTGCCAGCAGCGTAGTCTCCCGCGCCGAAGCTTTCTTT.

This chain connects TRBV7-9 to TRBJ2-7; 8 bases map to TRBD2. The CDR3 runs to 13 residues. Germline V gene data show CDR1 as SEHNR and CDR2 as FQNEAQ (reference sequence). V lost 3 bases and J lost 4; bases outside the gene matches: 2. The CDR3 loop reads CASSLVAGYEQYF. The CDR3 bases are TGTGCCAGCAGCTTGGTAGCGGGGTACGAGCAGTACTTC. Based on the CDR3 plus reference TRBV7-9 and TRBJ2-7, the full variable domain is DTGVSQNPRHKITKRGQNVTFRCDPISEHNRLYWYRQTLGQGPEFLTYFQNEAQLEKSRLLSDRFSAERPKGSFSTLEIQRTEQGDSAMYLCASSLVAGYEQYFGPGTRLTVT.

The chain uses TRBV27 and TRBJ2-1; TRBD2 matches 11 bases. Trimming removed 6 bases from V and 3 bases from J; junction bases left unmatched: 7. From germline, CDR1 is MNHEY and CDR2 SMNVEV (reference sequence). The CDR3 extends over 16 amino acids. The CDR3 loop reads CASSFIAGGLYNEQFF. For the CDR3, the DNA is TGTGCCAGCAGCTTCATAGCGGGAGGGCTCTACAATGAGCAGTTCTTC.

The chain uses TRBV7-9 and TRBJ2-7; D not certain. Germline CDR1 is SEHNR and CDR2 is FQNEAQ (reference sequence). V lost 1 base to trimming and J lost 2 bases, with 9 bases between them. The CDR3 is 14 residues long. CDR3 protein: CASSLVTRPYEQYF. The CDR3, as DNA: TGTGCCAGCAGCTTAGTGACTCGTCCCTACGAGCAGTACTTC.

The chain is built from TRBV4-3 and TRBJ2-2, with 7 positions matching TRBD2. Germline trimming cut 3 bases from V and 6 bases from J; bases unmatched to any gene: 10. Per germline, CDR1 LGHNA and CDR2 YSLEER. CDR3 length equals 16 residues. The CDR3 reads CASSHSGTIGSGELFF. The CDR3 nucleotides read TGCGCCAGCAGCCACTCCGGGACTATAGGGTCCGGGGAGCTGTTTTTT.

This CDR3 is CASSLIVAGGYNEQFF. CDR3 nucleotides: TGTGCCAGCAGCTTAATTGTAGCGGGAGGATACAATGAGCAGTTCTTC. This chain connects TRBV7-2 to TRBJ2-1, with 10 bases lining up with TRBD2. V was pared by 2 bases and J by 4 bases, with 5 bases of the junction left unmatched. The CDR3 extends over 16 amino acids. Per germline, CDR1 SGHTA and CDR2 FQGNSA.